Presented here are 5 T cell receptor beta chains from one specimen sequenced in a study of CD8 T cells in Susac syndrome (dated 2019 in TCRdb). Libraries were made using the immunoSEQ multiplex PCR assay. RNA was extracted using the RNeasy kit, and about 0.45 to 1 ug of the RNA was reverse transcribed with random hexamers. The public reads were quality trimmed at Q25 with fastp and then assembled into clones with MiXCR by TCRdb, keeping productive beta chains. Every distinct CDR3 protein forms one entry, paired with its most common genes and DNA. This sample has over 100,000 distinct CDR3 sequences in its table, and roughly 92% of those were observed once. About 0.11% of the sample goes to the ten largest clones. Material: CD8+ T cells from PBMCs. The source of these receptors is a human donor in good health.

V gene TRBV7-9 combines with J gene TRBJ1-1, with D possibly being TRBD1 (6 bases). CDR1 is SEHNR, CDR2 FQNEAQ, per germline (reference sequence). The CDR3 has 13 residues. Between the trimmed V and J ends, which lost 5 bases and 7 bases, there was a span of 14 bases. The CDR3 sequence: CASSQLRGHEAFF. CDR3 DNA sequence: TGTGCCAGCAGCCAACTACGGGGACATGAAGCTTTCTTT. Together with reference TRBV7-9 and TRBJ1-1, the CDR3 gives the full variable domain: DTGVSQNPRHKITKRGQNVTFRCDPISEHNRLYWYRQTLGQGPEFLTYFQNEAQLEKSRLLSDRFSAERPKGSFSTLEIQRTEQGDSAMYLCASSQLRGHEAFFGQGTRLTVV.

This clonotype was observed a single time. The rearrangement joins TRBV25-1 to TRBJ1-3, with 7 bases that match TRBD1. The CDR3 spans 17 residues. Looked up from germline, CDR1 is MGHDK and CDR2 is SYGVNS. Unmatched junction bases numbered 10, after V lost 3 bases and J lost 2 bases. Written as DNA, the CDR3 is TGTGCCAGCAGTGAGCTAGGGCTGCAGGGGGCTGGAAACACCATATATTTT. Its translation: CASSELGLQGAGNTIYF.

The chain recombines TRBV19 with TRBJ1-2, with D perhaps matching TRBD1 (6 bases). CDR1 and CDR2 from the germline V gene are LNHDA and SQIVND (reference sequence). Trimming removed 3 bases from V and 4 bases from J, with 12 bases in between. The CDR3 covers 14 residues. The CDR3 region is CASSMTGQLYGYTF. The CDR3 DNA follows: TGTGCCAGTAGTATGACTGGACAGCTCTATGGCTACACCTTC. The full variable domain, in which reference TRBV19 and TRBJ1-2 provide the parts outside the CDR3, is DGGITQSPKYLFRKEGQNVTLSCEQNLNHDAMYWYRQDPGQGLRLIYYSQIVNDFQKGDIAEGYSVSREKKESFPLTVTSAQKNPTAFYLCASSMTGQLYGYTFGSGTRLTVV.

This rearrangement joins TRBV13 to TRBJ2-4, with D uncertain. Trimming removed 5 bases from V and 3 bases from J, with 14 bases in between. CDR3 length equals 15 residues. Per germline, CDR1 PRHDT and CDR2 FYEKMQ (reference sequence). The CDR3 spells CASSPPQDGKNIQYF. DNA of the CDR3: TGTGCCAGCAGCCCCCCCCAGGACGGCAAAAACATTCAGTACTTC.

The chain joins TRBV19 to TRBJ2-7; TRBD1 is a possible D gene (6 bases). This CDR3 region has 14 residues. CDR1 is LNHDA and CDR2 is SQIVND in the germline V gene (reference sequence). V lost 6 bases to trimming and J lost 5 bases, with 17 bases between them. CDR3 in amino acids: CASRDTGFRDEQYF. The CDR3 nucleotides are TGTGCCAGTAGGGATACAGGGTTTCGGGACGAGCAGTACTTC.